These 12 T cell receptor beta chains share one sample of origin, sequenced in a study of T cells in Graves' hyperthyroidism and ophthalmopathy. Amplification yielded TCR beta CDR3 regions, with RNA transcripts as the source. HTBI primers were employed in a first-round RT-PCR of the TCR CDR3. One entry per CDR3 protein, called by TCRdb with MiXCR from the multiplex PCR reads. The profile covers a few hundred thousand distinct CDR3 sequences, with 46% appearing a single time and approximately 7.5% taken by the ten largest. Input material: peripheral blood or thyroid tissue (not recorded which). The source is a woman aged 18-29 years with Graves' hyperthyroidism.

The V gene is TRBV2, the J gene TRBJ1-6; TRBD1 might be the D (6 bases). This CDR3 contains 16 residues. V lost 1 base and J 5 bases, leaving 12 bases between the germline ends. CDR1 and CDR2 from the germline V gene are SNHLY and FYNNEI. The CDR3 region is CASSEEGQGNNSPLHF. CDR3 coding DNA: TGTGCCAGCAGTGAAGAAGGTCAGGGGAATAATTCACCCCTCCACTTT.

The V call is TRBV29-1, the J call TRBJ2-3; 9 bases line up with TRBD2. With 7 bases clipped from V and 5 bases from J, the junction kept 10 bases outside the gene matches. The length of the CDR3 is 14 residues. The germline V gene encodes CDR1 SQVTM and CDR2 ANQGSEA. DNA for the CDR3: TGCAGCGGGGGACTAGCAACAGGGGTAGATACGCAGTATTTT. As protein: CSGGLATGVDTQYF.

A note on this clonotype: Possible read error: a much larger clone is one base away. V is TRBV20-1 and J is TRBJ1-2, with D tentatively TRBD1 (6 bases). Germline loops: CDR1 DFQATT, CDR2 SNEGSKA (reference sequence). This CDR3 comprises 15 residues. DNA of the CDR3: TGCGGTGCTAGAGATCAGGGGACCTTTAACTATGGCTACACCTTC. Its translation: CGARDQGTFNYGYTF.

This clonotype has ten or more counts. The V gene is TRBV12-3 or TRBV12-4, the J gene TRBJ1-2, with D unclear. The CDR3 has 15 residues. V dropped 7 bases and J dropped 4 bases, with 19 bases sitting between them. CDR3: CASTPRVLRSYGYTF. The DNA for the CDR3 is TGTGCCAGCACCCCGCGGGTCCTAAGGAGCTATGGCTACACCTTC.

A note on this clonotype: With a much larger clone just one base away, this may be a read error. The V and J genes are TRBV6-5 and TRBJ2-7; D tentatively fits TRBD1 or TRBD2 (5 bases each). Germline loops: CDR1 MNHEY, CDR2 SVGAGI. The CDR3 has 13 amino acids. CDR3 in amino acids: CAISYEGMYEQYF. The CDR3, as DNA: TGTGCCATCAGTTACGAGGGGATGTACGAGCAGTACTTC.

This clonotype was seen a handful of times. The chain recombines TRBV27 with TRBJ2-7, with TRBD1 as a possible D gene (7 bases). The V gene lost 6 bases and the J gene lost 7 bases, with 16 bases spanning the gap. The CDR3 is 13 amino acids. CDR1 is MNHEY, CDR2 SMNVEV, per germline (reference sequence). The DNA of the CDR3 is TGTGCCAGCAGCCAGGGGGGCCCTGGTGAGCAGTACTTC. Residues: CASSQGGPGEQYF.

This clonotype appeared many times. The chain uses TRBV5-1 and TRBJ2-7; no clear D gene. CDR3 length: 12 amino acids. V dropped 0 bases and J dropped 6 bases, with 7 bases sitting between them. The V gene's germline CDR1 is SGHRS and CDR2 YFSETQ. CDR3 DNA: TGCGCCAGCAGCTTGGACACCCCCGAGCAGTACTTC. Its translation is CASSLDTPEQYF.

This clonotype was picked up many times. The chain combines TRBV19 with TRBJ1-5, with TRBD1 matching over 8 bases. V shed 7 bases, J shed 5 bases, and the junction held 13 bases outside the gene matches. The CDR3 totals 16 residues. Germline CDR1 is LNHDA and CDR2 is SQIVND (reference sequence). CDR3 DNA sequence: TGTGCCAGTACCAAATATGGGGGGACAGGAGATCAGCCCCAGCATTTT. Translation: CASTKYGGTGDQPQHF.

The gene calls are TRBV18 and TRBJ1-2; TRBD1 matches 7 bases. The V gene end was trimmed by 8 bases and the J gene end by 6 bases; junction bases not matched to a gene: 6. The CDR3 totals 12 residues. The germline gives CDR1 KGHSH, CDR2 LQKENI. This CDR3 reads CASALDRDGYTF. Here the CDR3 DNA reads TGTGCCAGCGCACTAGACAGGGATGGCTACACCTTC.

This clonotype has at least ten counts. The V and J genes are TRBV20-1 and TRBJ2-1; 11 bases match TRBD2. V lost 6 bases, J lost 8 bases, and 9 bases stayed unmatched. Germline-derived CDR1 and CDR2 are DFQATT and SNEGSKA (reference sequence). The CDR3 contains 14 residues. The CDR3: CSASLAGEIDEQFF. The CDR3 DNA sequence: TGCAGTGCCTCACTAGCGGGAGAAATCGATGAGCAGTTCTTC.

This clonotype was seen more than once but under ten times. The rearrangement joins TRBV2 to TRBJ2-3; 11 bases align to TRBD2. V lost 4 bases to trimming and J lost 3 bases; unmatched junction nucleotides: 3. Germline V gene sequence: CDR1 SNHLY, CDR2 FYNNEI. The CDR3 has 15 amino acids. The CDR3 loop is CASSGLAGGTDTQYF. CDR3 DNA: TGTGCCAGCAGTGGCCTAGCGGGAGGTACAGATACGCAGTATTTT.

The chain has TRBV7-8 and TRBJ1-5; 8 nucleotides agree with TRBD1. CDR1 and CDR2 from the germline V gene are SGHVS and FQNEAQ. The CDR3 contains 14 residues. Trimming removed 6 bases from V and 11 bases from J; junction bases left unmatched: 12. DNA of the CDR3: TGTGCCAGCAGGCCGACAGGGGACCAAGAGACCCAGCATTTT. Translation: CASRPTGDQETQHF.